The 15 T cell receptor beta chains below come from one sample, sequenced in a study of T cells in Graves' hyperthyroidism and ophthalmopathy. The source material, RNA transcripts, was used to amplify TCR beta CDR3 regions. A first-round RT-PCR of the TCR CDR3 used the HTBI primer set. TCRdb reprocessed the multiplex PCR reads with MiXCR, giving one entry per CDR3 protein. The sample lists hundreds of thousands of distinct CDR3 sequences, roughly 17% seen once, with 15% to 20% in the top ten. The sequencing sample was made of blood. These TCRs come from a woman aged 18-29 years with Graves' hyperthyroidism.

The rearrangement uses TRBV2 and TRBJ2-7; 8 positions match TRBD1. This CDR3 has 15 residues. CDR1 is SNHLY and CDR2 is FYNNEI in the germline V gene. V lost 6 bases and J lost 3; bases outside the gene matches: 10. CDR3 DNA sequence: TGTGCCAGCAGCCGACGTCCGGGACAGGACTACGAGCAGTACTTC. It is translated as CASSRRPGQDYEQYF.

This clonotype was detected only a few times. The chain employs TRBV9 and TRBJ2-6; D may be TRBD2 (5 bases). CDR1 is SGDLS and CDR2 is YYNGEE in the germline V gene. V was trimmed by 0 bases and J by 2 bases, leaving 6 bases between them. The CDR3 is 15 amino acids. The CDR3 DNA reads as TGTGCCAGCAGCGTAGCGGGGACTGGGGCCAACGTCCTGACTTTC. As protein: CASSVAGTGANVLTF.

This clonotype was found many times. The chain joins TRBV7-2 to TRBJ2-5, with no clear D. This CDR3 is built from 13 residues. Germline assignment: CDR1 SGHTA and CDR2 FQGNSA. Trimming removed 7 bases at V and 1 base at J, with 10 bases between. The CDR3 coding sequence is TGTGCCAGCACCGGACCGTCCCAAGAGACCCAGTACTTC. Its translation is CASTGPSQETQYF.

This chain links TRBV11-3 with TRBJ2-7; TRBD2 is a possible D gene (6 bases). Germline V lookup: CDR1 SGHNT, CDR2 YENEEA. The germline V and J ends were trimmed by 5 bases and 7 bases, with 12 bases remaining between them. The CDR3 length is 12 residues. The CDR3 DNA follows: TGTGCCAGCAGCCCTGGAGGGTGGGAGCAGTACTTC. Amino acids: CASSPGGWEQYF. The variable domain in full, completed from reference TRBV11-3 and TRBJ2-7, reads EAGVVQSPRYKIIEKKQPVAFWCNPISGHNTLYWYLQNLGQGPELLIRYENEEAVDDSQLPKDRFSAERLKGVDSTLKIQPAELGDSAVYLCASSPGGWEQYFGPGTRLTVT.

The sample holds many counts of this clonotype. This chain uses TRBV18 with TRBJ1-1; TRBD1 agrees at 9 bases. Germline trimming cut 6 bases from V and 3 bases from J; bases unmatched to any gene: 8. The CDR3 extends over 15 amino acids. Germline CDR1 KGHSH, CDR2 LQKENI. CDR3 in DNA: TGTGCCAGCTCTAGGCGGACAGGGGCGGACACTGAAGCTTTCTTT. Translated, it gives CASSRRTGADTEAFF.

The chain has TRBV30 and TRBJ1-3; no reliable D call. CDR1 is GTSNPN, CDR2 SVGIG, per germline (reference sequence). The CDR3 extends over 14 amino acids. V was pared by 5 bases and J by 3 bases, with 14 bases between. The CDR3 reads CAWDVRRGGNTIYF. The CDR3 DNA reads as TGTGCCTGGGACGTAAGACGGGGTGGAAACACCATATATTTT.

This clonotype was detected ten times or more. V and J are TRBV6-2 or TRBV6-3 and TRBJ1-1; a weak D match, TRBD1 (6 bases). CDR3 size: 15 residues. Germline CDR1 is MNHEY and CDR2 is SVGEGT. The V end lost 6 bases, the J end lost 4 bases, and 18 bases lay between the germline ends. CDR3 region: CASSPHLTGSTEAFF. The CDR3 bases are TGTGCCAGCAGCCCGCACCTCACAGGGTCCACTGAAGCTTTCTTT.

J is TRBJ2-5 and V is TRBV20-1, with TRBD2 matching 10 bases. V lost 3 bases to trimming and J lost 4 bases; unmatched junction nucleotides: 11. Germline V gene sequence: CDR1 DFQATT, CDR2 SNEGSKA (reference sequence). CDR3 size: 16 residues. The chain's CDR3 is CSASSSGSSWGETQYF. CDR3 coding DNA: TGCAGTGCTAGTTCTAGCGGGAGTTCGTGGGGAGAGACCCAGTACTTC.

At least ten counts were recorded for this clonotype. The chain couples TRBV20-1 to TRBJ2-3, with D hard to call. The CDR3 covers 12 residues. The ends were cut back, 4 bases at V and 2 bases at J, with 7 bases in the middle. The V gene's germline CDR1 is DFQATT and CDR2 SNEGSKA (reference sequence). Written as DNA, the CDR3 is TGCAGTGCTAAAGAGAACACAGATACGCAGTATTTT. Translation: CSAKENTDTQYF.

V is TRBV19 and J is TRBJ1-1; D remains unclear. Germline CDR1 reads LNHDA; CDR2 reads SQIVND (reference sequence). Trimming cost V 5 bases and J 1 base, with 20 bases left between them. This CDR3 has 17 amino acids. The CDR3 region has the DNA TGTGCCAGTAGTCACCTCCCTCCGCCGGGCTCGAACACTGAAGCTTTCTTT. This translates into CASSHLPPPGSNTEAFF.

This clonotype turned up a few times. V usage is TRBV9 and J usage is TRBJ1-6; 10 bases are a match to TRBD1. In germline, CDR1 is SGDLS, CDR2 YYNGEE. The CDR3 runs to 16 residues. After removal of 4 bases from V and 7 bases from J, the junction contained 8 bases not matched to a gene. CDR3 sequence (DNA): TGTGCCAGCAGCTCTCCGGGACAGGGGCGCAATTCACCCCTCCACTTT. Encoded protein: CASSSPGQGRNSPLHF.

This clonotype was picked up a small number of times. The chain uses TRBV9 and TRBJ2-5; possible D gene TRBD2, 5 bases. V was pared by 1 base and J by 5 bases, with 15 bases between. This CDR3 is 15 amino acids long. CDR1 and CDR2 (germline): SGDLS, YYNGEE. This chain's CDR3 is CASSVHGPGKETQYF. The CDR3 nucleotides are TGTGCCAGCAGCGTACACGGGCCCGGGAAGGAGACCCAGTACTTC.

This clonotype occurred a few times. J is TRBJ2-3 and V is TRBV6-4; a possible D gene is TRBD1 (5 bases). The germline CDR1 and CDR2 sequences are MRHNA and SNTAGT. The germline V and J ends were trimmed by 5 bases and 3 bases, with 15 bases remaining between them. There are 15 residues in the CDR3. The CDR3 sequence: CASSKDSDPTDTQYF. Written as DNA, the CDR3 is TGTGCCAGCAGTAAAGACAGTGATCCTACAGATACGCAGTATTTT.

This clonotype was detected ten times or more. V gene TRBV7-9 combines with J gene TRBJ1-2, with D unclear. CDR3 size: 15 residues. Germline lookup yields CDR1 SEHNR and CDR2 FQNEAQ (reference sequence). Deletions cut 4 bases from V and 3 bases from J, with 15 bases between. CDR3 coding DNA: TGTGCCAGCAGCTCGAGACTCTTTTGGGACTATGGCTACACCTTC. It yields the protein CASSSRLFWDYGYTF.

This clonotype has only a few counts. The J gene is TRBJ1-3, the V gene TRBV29-1; D is undetermined. The CDR3 is 11 amino acids. The V gene lost 7 bases and the J gene lost 4 bases, with 8 bases spanning the gap. Looked up from germline, CDR1 is SQVTM and CDR2 is ANQGSEA. As DNA, the CDR3 is TGCAGCGCGGTAACCGGAAACACCATATATTTT. Amino acid sequence: CSAVTGNTIYF.